This T cell receptor (beta chain) came from a study of molecular identifiers for immune sequencing clone quantification. Study results and caveats: Same-barcode identical TCR molecules could make highly expanded clones look smaller than they are.

Note on this clonotype: Its target is not known.

The CDR3 is 13 amino acids. The ends were cut back, 0 bases at V and 9 bases at J, with 12 bases in the middle. The germline CDR1 and CDR2 sequences are KGHSH and LQKENI. TCRdb called the PCR reads again in MiXCR, with one record for every CDR3 protein. The sample lists about 320,000 distinct CDR3 sequences, 20% to 25% occurring once. Sequenced: naive CD8+ T cells from blood, with Jurkat cell RNA spiked in. Subset noted: FACS-sorted CD8+CD4-CCR7+CD45RA+ naive T cells. This rearrangement joins TRBV18 to TRBJ2-7; TRBD1 is a possible D gene (6 bases). The clonotype was recovered from a human donor in good health. Some libraries in this study had Jurkat cell RNA spiked in. In DNA, the CDR3 is TGTGCCAGCTCACCACCGGCGGAACAGGGGCAGTACTTC. This codes for CASSPPAEQGQYF.